This TCR beta chain was captured in a study of blood T cell repertoires in COVID-19. Background on the study: Nucleic acid was either cDNA or gDNA, and it came from T cells, B-cell-depleted T cells, or PBMCs.

Clones were sequenced by immunoSEQ multiplex PCR, and TCRdb holds only the in-frame ones, with some missing. The sample shows about 400,000 clones, approximately 88% of them seen only once. The germline V gene has CDR1 SNHLY and CDR2 FYNNEI. J lost 2 bases, V lost 4 bases, and 4 bases had no gene match. The CDR3 loop spans 15 amino acids. The chain joins TRBV2 to TRBJ1-2; TRBD1 matches 10 bases. Sequencing input: peripheral blood. This receptor was identified in a man between 40 and 49 years old with acute or convalescent COVID-19. In DNA, the CDR3 is TGTGCCAGCAGTGCGACAGGGGGCGGGAACTATGGCTACACCTTC. Amino acid sequence: CASSATGGGNYGYTF.